This T cell receptor beta chain was recovered during a study of blood T cell repertoires in COVID-19 (dated by TCRdb to the early 2020s). In terms of the full investigation: The collaborator samples originated in the United States, Italy and Spain and spanned the acute and convalescent phases of COVID-19. Subjects who had been exposed to COVID-19, were actively infected with it, or had recovered from it provided the deeply sampled blood TCRbeta repertoires that made up the dataset. The repertoires were released in a freely available public database intended as a resource for research on the immune response to SARS-CoV-2. The samples were drawn from two sources: the first 160 participants of the ongoing ImmuneRACE study, and 1,254 subjects contributed by 6 global collaborators. The sample metadata nearly always contained a de-identified subject ID, COVID-19 status, age in years and sex. Where available, HLA class I and class II types were obtained from metadata supplied by the sample provider rather than from assay-based typing. The prospective study material was composed of cDNA or gDNA derived from T cells, B-cell-depleted T cells, or PBMCs. Findings and caveats that apply to the study as a whole: The amount of clinical and demographic metadata varied by source and participant and was provided uncurated.

To note about this clone: There is no known antigen for this receptor. One base away there is no much larger clone; base qualities are not given.

CDR1 SGHVS and CDR2 FQNEAQ are derived from the germline V gene. Taken from cysteine to phenylalanine, the CDR3 has 14 residues. Just CDR3 DNA is preserved here, 42 bases in frame from base 1. The junction shows trimming of 6 bases on V and 9 bases on J, and the gene matches do not reach 11 bases of it. TCRbeta CDR3 regions were amplified from genomic DNA by means of the immunoSEQ Assay, a bias-controlled multiplex PCR. Concerning the study's data processing: Nucleated cell counts per sample were estimated from amplification of reference gene primers within the assay. To quantify the absolute abundance of each unique TCRbeta CDR3 rearrangement, sequence reads were collapsed and filtered. For each sample, productive Simpson clonality was calculated as the square root of Simpson's diversity index across productive rearrangements. The clones in this table, taken by TCRdb from immuneACCESS, are in-frame only. Not every clone is retained; where verified, under half of the shortfall comes from an unresolved V gene, and the cause of the rest is unknown. The V and J calls and the clone size are those of that table, but D and trimming were determined from the DNA. The sample data list about 380,000 clones, and roughly 77% of these were observed just once. 1.1% of the sample rests with the top ten.

Whole blood was collected in K2EDTA tubes by collaborating institutions according to the institutions' own protocols. For TCRbeta analysis, collaborators shipped samples in one of three forms: frozen whole blood, isolated PBMCs, or DNA extracted from either of those sample types. The TCR was taken from a human donor with acute or convalescent COVID-19. The donor label of this sample is uncertain. The sequencing sample was made of peripheral blood. This sequence uses TRBV7-8 and TRBJ2-1, and 7 junctional nucleotides match TRBD1. For the CDR3, the sequence is CASRPTGLGGEQFF. The base sequence is TGTGCCAGCAGACCGACAGGGCTGGGTGGTGAGCAGTTCTTC.